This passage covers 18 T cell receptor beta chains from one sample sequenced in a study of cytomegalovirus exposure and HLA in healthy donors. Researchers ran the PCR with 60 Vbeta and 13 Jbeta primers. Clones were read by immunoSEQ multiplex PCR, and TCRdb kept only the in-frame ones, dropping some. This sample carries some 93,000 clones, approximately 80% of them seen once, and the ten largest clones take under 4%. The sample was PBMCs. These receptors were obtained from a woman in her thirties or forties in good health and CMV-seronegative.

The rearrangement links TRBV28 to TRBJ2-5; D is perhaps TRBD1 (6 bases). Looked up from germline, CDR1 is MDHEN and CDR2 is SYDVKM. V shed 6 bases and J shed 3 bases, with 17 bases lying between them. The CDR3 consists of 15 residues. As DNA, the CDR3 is TGTGCCAGCAGGCCTTACCAGGGGTGGGAAGAGACCCAGTACTTC. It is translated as CASRPYQGWEETQYF.

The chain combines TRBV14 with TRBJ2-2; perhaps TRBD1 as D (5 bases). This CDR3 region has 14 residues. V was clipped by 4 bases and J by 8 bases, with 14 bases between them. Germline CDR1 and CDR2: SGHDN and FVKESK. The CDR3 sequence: CASSLRAPGGELFF. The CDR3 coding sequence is TGTGCCAGCAGCCTCCGGGCCCCAGGGGGGGAGCTGTTTTTT.

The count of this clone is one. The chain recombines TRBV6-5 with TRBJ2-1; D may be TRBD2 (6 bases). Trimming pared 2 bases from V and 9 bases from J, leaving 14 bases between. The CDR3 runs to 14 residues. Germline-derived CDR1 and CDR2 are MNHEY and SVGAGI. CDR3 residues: CASSYPDYFGEQFF. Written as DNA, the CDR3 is TGTGCCAGCAGTTACCCGGACTATTTTGGTGAGCAGTTCTTC.

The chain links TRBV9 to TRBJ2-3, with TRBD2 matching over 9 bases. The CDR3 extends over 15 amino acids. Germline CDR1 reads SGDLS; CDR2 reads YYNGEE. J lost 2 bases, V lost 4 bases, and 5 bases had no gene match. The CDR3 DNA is TGTGCCAGCAGCTTCAGACTAGCGGCCACAGATACGCAGTATTTT. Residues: CASSFRLAATDTQYF.

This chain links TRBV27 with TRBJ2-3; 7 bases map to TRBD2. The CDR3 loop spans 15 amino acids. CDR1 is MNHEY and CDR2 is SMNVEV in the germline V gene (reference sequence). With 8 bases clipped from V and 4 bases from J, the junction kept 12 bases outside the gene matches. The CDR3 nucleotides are TGTGCCAGCCCACCGGGGGAGGGTTGCGCAGATACGCAGTATTTT. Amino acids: CASPPGEGCADTQYF.

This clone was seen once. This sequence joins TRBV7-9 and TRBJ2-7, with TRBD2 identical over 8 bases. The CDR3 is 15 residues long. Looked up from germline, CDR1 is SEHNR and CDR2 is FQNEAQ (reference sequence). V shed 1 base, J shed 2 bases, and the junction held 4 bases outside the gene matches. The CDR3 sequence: CASSLGTSSPYEQYF. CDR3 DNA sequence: TGTGCCAGCAGCTTAGGGACTAGCAGCCCCTACGAGCAGTACTTC.

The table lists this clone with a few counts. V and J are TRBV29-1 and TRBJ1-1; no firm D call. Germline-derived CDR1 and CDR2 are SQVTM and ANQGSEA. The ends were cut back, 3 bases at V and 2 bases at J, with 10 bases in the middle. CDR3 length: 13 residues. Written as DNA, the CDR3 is TGCAGCGTTGACTTGGGAGTTAACACTGAAGCTTTCTTT. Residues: CSVDLGVNTEAFF.

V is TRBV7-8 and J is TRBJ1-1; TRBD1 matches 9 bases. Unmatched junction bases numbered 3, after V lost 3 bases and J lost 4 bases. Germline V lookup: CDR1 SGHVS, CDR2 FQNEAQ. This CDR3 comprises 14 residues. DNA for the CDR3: TGTGCCAGCAGCTTTCGGGACAGGGCCACTGAAGCTTTCTTT. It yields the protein CASSFRDRATEAFF.

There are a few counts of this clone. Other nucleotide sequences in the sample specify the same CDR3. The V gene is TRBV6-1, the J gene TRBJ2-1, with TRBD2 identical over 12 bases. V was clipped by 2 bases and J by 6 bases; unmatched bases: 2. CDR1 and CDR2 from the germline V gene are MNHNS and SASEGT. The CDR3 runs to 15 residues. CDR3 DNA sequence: TGTGCCAGCAGTGAACGGACTAGCGGGATCAATGAGCAGTTCTTC. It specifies CASSERTSGINEQFF.

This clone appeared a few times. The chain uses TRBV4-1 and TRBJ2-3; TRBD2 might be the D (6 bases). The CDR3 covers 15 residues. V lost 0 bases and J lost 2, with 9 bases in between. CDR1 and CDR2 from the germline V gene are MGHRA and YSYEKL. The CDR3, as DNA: TGCGCCAGCAGCCAAGAGCGGGGAAACACAGATACGCAGTATTTT. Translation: CASSQERGNTDTQYF.

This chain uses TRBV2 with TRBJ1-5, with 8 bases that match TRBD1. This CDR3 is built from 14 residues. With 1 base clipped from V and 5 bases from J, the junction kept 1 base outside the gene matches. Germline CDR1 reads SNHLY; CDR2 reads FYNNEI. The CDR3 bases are TGTGCCAGCAGTGAAGTGACAGGGGATCAGCCCCAGCATTTT. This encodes CASSEVTGDQPQHF.

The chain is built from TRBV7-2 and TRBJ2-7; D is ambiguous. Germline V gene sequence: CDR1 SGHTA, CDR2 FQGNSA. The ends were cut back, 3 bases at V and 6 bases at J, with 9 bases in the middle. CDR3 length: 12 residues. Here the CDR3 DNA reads TGTGCCAGCAGCTTCGGGTTTGGCGAGCAGTACTTC. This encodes CASSFGFGEQYF.

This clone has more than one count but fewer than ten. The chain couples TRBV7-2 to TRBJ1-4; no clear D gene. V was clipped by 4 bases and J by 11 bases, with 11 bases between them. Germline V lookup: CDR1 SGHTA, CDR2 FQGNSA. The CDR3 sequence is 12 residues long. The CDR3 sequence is CASSSSPGKLFF. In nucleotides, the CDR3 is TGTGCCAGCAGCTCGTCCCCCGGGAAACTGTTTTTT.

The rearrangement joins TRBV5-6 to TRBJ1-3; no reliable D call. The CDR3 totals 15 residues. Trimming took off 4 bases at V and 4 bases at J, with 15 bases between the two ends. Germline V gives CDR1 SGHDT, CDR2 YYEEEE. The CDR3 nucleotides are TGTGCCAGCAGCCTCTGGACTCCTTTAGGAAACACCATATATTTT. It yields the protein CASSLWTPLGNTIYF. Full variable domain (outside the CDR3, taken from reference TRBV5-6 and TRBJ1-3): DAGVTQSPTHLIKTRGQQVTLRCSPKSGHDTVSWYQQALGQGPQFIFQYYEEEERQRGNFPDRFSGHQFPNYSSELNVNALLLGDSALYLCASSLWTPLGNTIYFGEGSWLTVV.

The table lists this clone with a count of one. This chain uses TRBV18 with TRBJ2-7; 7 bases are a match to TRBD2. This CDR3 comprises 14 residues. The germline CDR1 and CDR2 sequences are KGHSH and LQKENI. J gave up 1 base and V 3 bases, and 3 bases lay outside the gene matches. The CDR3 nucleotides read TGTGCCAGCTCACCGGGAGGGCAGTCCTACGAGCAGTACTTC. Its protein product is CASSPGGQSYEQYF.

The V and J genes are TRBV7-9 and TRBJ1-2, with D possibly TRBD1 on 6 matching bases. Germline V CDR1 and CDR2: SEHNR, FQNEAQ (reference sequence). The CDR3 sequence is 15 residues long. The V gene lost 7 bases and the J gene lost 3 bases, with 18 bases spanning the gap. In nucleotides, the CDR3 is TGTGCCAGCACTAAGGGGGGGGGAGCGGACTATGGCTACACCTTC. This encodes CASTKGGGADYGYTF.

This chain's CDR3 is CASSRRDRGRPGELFF. The CDR3 coding sequence is TGTGCCAGCAGCCGCCGGGACAGGGGACGCCCCGGGGAGCTGTTTTTT. This sequence joins TRBV5-6 and TRBJ2-2; 10 bases match TRBD1. The CDR3 is 16 residues long. Germline assignment: CDR1 SGHDT and CDR2 YYEEEE. V lost 4 bases and J lost 6; bases outside the gene matches: 9.

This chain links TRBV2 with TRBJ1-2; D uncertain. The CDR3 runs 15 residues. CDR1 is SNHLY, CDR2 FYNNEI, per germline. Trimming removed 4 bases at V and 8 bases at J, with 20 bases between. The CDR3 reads CASSGGVLGDGGYTF. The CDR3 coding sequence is TGTGCCAGCAGTGGGGGAGTGCTTGGGGATGGAGGCTACACCTTC.